The 15 T cell receptor beta chains listed next were all sequenced from one sample in a study of ipilimumab plus nivolumab after autologous stem cell transplantation. Repertoires were generated with immunoSEQ multiplex PCR, while TCRdb's copy carries only in-frame clones and drops some. The data show 15,000 to 20,000 clones, 81% seen once. The specimen was PBMCs, collected in a trial of ipilimumab plus nivolumab as post-transplant consolidation. These receptors came from a male donor with diffuse large B-cell lymphoma.

V usage is TRBV27 and J usage is TRBJ2-1, with D perhaps matching TRBD1 (6 bases). The V and J ends lost 8 bases and 8 bases respectively, with 19 bases between them. This CDR3 contains 14 residues. Germline V CDR1 and CDR2: MNHEY, SMNVEV (reference sequence). The CDR3 sequence is CASGTHLSMHEQFF. The DNA of the CDR3 is TGTGCCAGCGGGACACACCTAAGCATGCATGAGCAGTTCTTC.

V usage is TRBV11-2 and J usage is TRBJ2-5; 7 nucleotides line up with TRBD2. The CDR3 consists of 17 residues. Germline V lookup: CDR1 SGHAT, CDR2 FQNNGV. The V gene end was trimmed by 7 bases and the J gene end by 4 bases; junction bases not matched to a gene: 18. The CDR3 DNA follows: TGTGCCAGCAACCCCCCACACGGGGGGTTTGGCAGAGAGACCCAGTACTTC. Protein product: CASNPPHGGFGRETQYF.

The chain employs TRBV6-1 and TRBJ2-3; possible D gene TRBD2, 6 bases. The V end was cut by 2 bases, the J end by 1 base, with 13 bases between. The CDR3 is made up of 16 amino acids. Germline values: CDR1 MNHNS, CDR2 SASEGT. Here the CDR3 DNA reads TGTGCCAGCAGTGAACGGGTCGGCGGGGGCACAGATACGCAGTATTTT. Amino acids: CASSERVGGGTDTQYF.

This chain joins TRBV19 and TRBJ1-2; tentatively, D is TRBD1 (5 bases). The germline V gene encodes CDR1 LNHDA and CDR2 SQIVND (reference sequence). This CDR3 contains 13 residues. Trimming took off 9 bases at V and 8 bases at J, with 19 bases between the two ends. Here the CDR3 DNA reads TGTGCCAGCCCAGGAGTGGGGTGGGGCGGCTACACCTTC. Amino acids: CASPGVGWGGYTF.

This clone was detected only a few times. The gene calls are TRBV5-1 and TRBJ1-1, with TRBD1 matching over 8 bases. Unmatched junction bases numbered 6, after V lost 4 bases and J lost 7 bases. The CDR3 totals 13 residues. Germline assignment: CDR1 SGHRS and CDR2 YFSETQ. The chain's CDR3 is CASSPTGTGEAFF. The CDR3 DNA is TGCGCCAGCAGCCCTACCGGGACAGGTGAAGCTTTCTTT.

J is TRBJ1-1 and V is TRBV2; TRBD1 matches at 7 bases. J was trimmed by 3 bases and V by 6 bases; bases with no gene match: 4. Germline CDR1 reads SNHLY; CDR2 reads FYNNEI. There are 13 residues in the CDR3. In DNA form, the CDR3 reads TGTGCCAGCAGGATAGACAGGGACACTGAAGCTTTCTTT. It codes for CASRIDRDTEAFF.

This clone was counted only a few times. The chain has TRBV4-2 and TRBJ1-2; weak D call: TRBD1 (5 bases). CDR3 length: 15 amino acids. Trimming left V 0 bases short and J 2 bases short, with 10 bases between. Germline V gene data show CDR1 as LGHNA and CDR2 as YNFKEQ. The CDR3 DNA follows: TGTGCCAGCAGCCAAGAGGGGGTGGGAAACTATGGCTACACCTTC. Translated, it gives CASSQEGVGNYGYTF.

CDR3 nucleotides: TGTGCCTGGAGTGGTGTACCTAGCACAGATACGCAGTATTTT. Residues: CAWSGVPSTDTQYF. The V and J genes are TRBV30 and TRBJ2-3; D unclear. Trimming took 1 base from V and 0 from J, leaving 8 bases between them. Germline CDR1 GTSNPN, CDR2 SVGIG (reference sequence). The CDR3 consists of 14 residues.

This rearrangement joins TRBV27 to TRBJ2-3; TRBD2 is a possible D gene (5 bases). Germline lookup yields CDR1 MNHEY and CDR2 SMNVEV (reference sequence). The CDR3 length is 15 residues. The V end was cut by 2 bases, the J end by 5 bases, with 14 bases between. CDR3 coding DNA: TGTGCCAGCAGTTTAGAGGGTTGGGCGGGAGATACGCAGTATTTT. Protein sequence: CASSLEGWAGDTQYF.

Of note for this clone: Mismatch with germline at one junction end may stem from a read error. The chain employs TRBV27 and TRBJ2-7; D remains unclear. The CDR3 consists of 14 residues. Germline-derived CDR1 and CDR2 are MNHEY and SMNVEV (reference sequence). DNA of the CDR3: TGTGCCAGCAGTTTATCGCTAGGCATCGGCGAGCAGCACTTC. Translated: CASSLSLGIGEQHF.

The rearrangement joins TRBV5-1 to TRBJ1-2; tentative D call: TRBD1 (6 bases). This CDR3 is built from 14 residues. V lost 1 base to trimming and J lost 7 bases, with 14 bases between them. Germline CDR1 is SGHRS and CDR2 is YFSETQ. The CDR3 region is CASSLLAGASGYTF. CDR3 DNA sequence: TGCGCCAGCAGCTTGCTGGCGGGGGCAAGTGGCTACACCTTC. Combining the CDR3 with reference TRBV5-1 and TRBJ1-2 gives the whole variable domain KAGVTQTPRYLIKTRGQQVTLSCSPISGHRSVSWYQQTPGQGLQFLFEYFSETQRNKGNFPGRFSGRQFSNSRSEMNVSTLELGDSALYLCASSLLAGASGYTFGSGTRLTVV.

The chain joins TRBV18 to TRBJ1-4; no definite D call. Trimming took off 10 bases at V and 5 bases at J, with 14 bases between the two ends. The CDR3 is 13 amino acids. Germline V gene sequence: CDR1 KGHSH, CDR2 LQKENI. The CDR3 region has the DNA TGTGCCACGGGAGGTGGCCTGAATGAAAAACTGTTTTTT. This codes for CATGGGLNEKLFF.

The chain links TRBV19 to TRBJ1-3, with 9 bases lining up with TRBD1. The CDR3 has 16 amino acids. The germline CDR1 and CDR2 sequences are LNHDA and SQIVND (reference sequence). V lost 4 bases to trimming and J lost 0 bases; unmatched junction nucleotides: 4. DNA of the CDR3: TGTGCCAGTAGTACCACAGGGGGCTCCTCTGGAAACACCATATATTTT. Amino acids: CASSTTGGSSGNTIYF.

This sequence joins TRBV27 and TRBJ2-1; a weak D match, TRBD2 (6 bases). V lost 4 bases to trimming and J lost 4 bases, with 11 bases between them. Germline-derived CDR1 and CDR2 are MNHEY and SMNVEV (reference sequence). The CDR3 sequence is 14 residues long. CDR3 amino acids: CASSSSGGYNEQFF. DNA of the CDR3: TGTGCCAGCAGTTCTTCCGGGGGTTACAATGAGCAGTTCTTC.

V usage is TRBV7-2 and J usage is TRBJ1-5, with D perhaps matching TRBD1 (5 bases). The CDR3 runs to 14 residues. Germline V CDR1 and CDR2: SGHTA, FQGNSA. V dropped 5 bases and J dropped 9 bases, with 17 bases sitting between them. The CDR3 DNA follows: TGTGCCAGCAGCCCCGGGCCGCGGGACCCGCCCCAGCATTTT. Protein product: CASSPGPRDPPQHF.